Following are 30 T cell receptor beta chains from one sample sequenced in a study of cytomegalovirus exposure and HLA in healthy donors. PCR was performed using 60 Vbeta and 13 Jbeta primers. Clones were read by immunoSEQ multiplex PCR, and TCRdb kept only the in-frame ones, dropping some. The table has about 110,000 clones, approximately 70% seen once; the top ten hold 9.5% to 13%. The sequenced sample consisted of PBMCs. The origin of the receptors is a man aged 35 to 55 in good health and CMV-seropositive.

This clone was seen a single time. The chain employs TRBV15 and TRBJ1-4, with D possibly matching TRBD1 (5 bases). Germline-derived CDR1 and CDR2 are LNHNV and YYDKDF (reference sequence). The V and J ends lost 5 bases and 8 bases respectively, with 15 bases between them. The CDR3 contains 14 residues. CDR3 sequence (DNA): TGTGCCACCAGCGAAGGCAGGGTGGGCGAAAAACTGTTTTTT. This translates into CATSEGRVGEKLFF. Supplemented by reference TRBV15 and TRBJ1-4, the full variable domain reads DAMVIQNPRYQVTQFGKPVTLSCSQTLNHNVMYWYQQKSSQAPKLLFHYYDKDFNNEADTPDNFQSRRPNTSFCFLDIRSPGLGDTAMYLCATSEGRVGEKLFFGSGTQLSVL.

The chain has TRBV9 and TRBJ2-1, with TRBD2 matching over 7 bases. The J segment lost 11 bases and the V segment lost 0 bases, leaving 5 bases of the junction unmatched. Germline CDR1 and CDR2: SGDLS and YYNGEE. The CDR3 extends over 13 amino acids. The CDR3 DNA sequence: TGTGCCAGCAGCGTAGGATTGGGACTACAGCAGTTCTTC. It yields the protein CASSVGLGLQQFF.

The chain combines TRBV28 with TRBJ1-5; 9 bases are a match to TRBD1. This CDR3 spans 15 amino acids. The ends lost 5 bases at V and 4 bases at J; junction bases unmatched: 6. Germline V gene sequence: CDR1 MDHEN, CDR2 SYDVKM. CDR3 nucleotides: TGTGCCAGCAGTCTCGGGACAGGGAGGAATCAGCCCCAGCATTTT. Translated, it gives CASSLGTGRNQPQHF.

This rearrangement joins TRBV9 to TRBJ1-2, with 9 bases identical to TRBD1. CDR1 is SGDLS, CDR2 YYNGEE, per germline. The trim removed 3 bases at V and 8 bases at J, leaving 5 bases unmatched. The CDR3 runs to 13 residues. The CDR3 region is CASSAQGARGYTF. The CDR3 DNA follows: TGTGCCAGCAGCGCACAGGGGGCCAGGGGCTACACCTTC.

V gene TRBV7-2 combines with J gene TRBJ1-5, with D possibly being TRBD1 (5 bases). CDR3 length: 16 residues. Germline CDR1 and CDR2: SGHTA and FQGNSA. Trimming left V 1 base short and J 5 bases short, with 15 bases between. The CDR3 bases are TGTGCCAGCAGCTTAGTGGGAGGCTGGGGCGATCAGCCCCAGCATTTT. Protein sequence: CASSLVGGWGDQPQHF.

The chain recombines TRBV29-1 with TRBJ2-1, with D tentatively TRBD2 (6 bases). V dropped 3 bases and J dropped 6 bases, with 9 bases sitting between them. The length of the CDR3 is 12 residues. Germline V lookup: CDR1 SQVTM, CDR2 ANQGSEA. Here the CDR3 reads CSVEVTSNEQFF. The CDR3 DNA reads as TGCAGCGTTGAGGTGACTAGCAATGAGCAGTTCTTC.

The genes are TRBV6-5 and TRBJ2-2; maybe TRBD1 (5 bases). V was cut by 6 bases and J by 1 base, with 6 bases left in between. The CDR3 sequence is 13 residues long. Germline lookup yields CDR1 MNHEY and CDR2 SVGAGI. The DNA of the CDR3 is TGTGCCAGCAGAACAGGGAACACCGGGGAGCTGTTTTTT. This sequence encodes CASRTGNTGELFF.

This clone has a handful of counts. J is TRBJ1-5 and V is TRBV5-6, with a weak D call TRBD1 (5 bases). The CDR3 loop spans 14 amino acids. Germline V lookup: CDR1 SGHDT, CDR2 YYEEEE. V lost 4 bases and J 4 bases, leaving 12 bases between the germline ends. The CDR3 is CASSPGRGNQPQHF. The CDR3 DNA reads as TGTGCCAGCAGCCCGGGACGGGGGAATCAGCCCCAGCATTTT.

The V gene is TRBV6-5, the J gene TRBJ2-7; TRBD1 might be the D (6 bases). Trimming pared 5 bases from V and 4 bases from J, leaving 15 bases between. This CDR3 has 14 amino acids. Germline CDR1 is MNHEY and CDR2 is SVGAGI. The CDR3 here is CASSPAQGRYEQYF. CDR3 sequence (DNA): TGTGCCAGCAGTCCCGCACAGGGTCGTTACGAGCAGTACTTC.

CDR3 sequence (DNA): TGTGCCAGCCGGACAGACGCTAACTATGGCTACACCTTC. Translation: CASRTDANYGYTF. The V and J genes are TRBV6-5 and TRBJ1-2, with a possible D match to TRBD1 (6 bases). The germline gives CDR1 MNHEY, CDR2 SVGAGI. Trimming shortened V by 8 bases and J by 0 bases, and 10 bases separated the two germline ends. This CDR3 has 13 residues.

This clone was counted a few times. In nucleotides, the CDR3 is TGCGCCAGCAGCACGGACAGGGTGAACACTGAAGCTTTCTTT. It encodes CASSTDRVNTEAFF. The chain uses TRBV5-1 and TRBJ1-1, with 8 bases fitting TRBD1. J was trimmed by 0 bases and V by 4 bases; bases with no gene match: 2. Per germline, CDR1 SGHRS and CDR2 YFSETQ. CDR3 size: 14 residues. Together with reference TRBV5-1 and TRBJ1-1, the CDR3 gives the full variable domain: KAGVTQTPRYLIKTRGQQVTLSCSPISGHRSVSWYQQTPGQGLQFLFEYFSETQRNKGNFPGRFSGRQFSNSRSEMNVSTLELGDSALYLCASSTDRVNTEAFFGQGTRLTVV.

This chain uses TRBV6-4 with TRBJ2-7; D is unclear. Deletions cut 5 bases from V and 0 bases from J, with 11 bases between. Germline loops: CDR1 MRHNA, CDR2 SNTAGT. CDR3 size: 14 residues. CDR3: CASSPDMSSYEQYF. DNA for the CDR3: TGTGCCAGCAGTCCCGACATGAGCTCCTACGAGCAGTACTTC.

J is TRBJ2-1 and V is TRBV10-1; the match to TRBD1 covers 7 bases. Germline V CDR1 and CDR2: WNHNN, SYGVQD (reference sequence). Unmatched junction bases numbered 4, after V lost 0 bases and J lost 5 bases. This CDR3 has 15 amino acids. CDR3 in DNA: TGCGCCAGCAGTGAGTCCGGCAGGGGGAACAATGAGCAGTTCTTC. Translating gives CASSESGRGNNEQFF.

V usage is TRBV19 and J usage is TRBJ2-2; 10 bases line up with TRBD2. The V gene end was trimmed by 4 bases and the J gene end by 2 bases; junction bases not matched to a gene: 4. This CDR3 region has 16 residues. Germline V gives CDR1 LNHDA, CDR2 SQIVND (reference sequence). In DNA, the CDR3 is TGTGCCAGTAGTACGGGACTAGCGTATAACACCGGGGAGCTGTTTTTT. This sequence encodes CASSTGLAYNTGELFF.

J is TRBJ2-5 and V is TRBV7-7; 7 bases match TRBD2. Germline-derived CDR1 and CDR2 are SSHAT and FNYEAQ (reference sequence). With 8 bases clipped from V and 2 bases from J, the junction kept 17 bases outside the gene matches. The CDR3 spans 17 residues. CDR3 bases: TGTGCCAGCCGCCCCGGTAGAGGGCTAGCGGTACAAGAGACCCAGTACTTC. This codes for CASRPGRGLAVQETQYF.

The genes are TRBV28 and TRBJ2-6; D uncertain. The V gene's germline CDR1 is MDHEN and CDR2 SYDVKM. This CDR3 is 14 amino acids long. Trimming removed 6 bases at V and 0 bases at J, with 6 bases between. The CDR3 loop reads CASRGFSGANVLTF. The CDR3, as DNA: TGTGCCAGCAGGGGCTTCTCTGGGGCCAACGTCCTGACTTTC.

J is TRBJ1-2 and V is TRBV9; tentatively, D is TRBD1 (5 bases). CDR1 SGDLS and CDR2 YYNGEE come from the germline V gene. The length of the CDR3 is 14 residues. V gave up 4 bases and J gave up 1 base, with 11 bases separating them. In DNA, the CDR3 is TGTGCCAGCAGCACGACAGACCTTAACTATGGCTACACCTTC. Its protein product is CASSTTDLNYGYTF.

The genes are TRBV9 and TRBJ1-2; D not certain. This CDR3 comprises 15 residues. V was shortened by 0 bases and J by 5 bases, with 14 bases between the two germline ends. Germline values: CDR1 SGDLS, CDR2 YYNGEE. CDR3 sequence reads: CASSVDGRPIYGYTF. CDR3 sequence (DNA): TGTGCCAGCAGCGTAGATGGGCGTCCCATTTATGGCTACACCTTC.

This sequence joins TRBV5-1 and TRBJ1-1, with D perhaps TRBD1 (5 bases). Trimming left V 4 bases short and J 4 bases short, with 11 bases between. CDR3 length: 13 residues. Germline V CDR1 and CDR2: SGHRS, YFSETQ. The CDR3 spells CASSDQGLTEAFF. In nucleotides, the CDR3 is TGCGCCAGCAGCGATCAGGGACTCACTGAAGCTTTCTTT.

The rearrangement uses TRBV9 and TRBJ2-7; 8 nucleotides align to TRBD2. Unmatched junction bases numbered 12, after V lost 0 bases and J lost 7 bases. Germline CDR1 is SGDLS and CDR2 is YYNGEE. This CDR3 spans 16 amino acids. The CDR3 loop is CASSVGGSGTVGEQYF. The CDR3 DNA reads TGTGCCAGCAGCGTAGGAGGTAGCGGGACGGTCGGGGAGCAGTACTTC.

CDR3 DNA sequence: TGTGCCAGCAGTTACTCGGCGGACTACAATGAGCAGTTCTTC. As protein: CASSYSADYNEQFF. This chain links TRBV6-5 with TRBJ2-1; D is unclear. Germline CDR1 and CDR2: MNHEY and SVGAGI. The CDR3 length is 14 residues. Trimming stripped 0 bases from V and 3 bases from J, with 6 bases between.

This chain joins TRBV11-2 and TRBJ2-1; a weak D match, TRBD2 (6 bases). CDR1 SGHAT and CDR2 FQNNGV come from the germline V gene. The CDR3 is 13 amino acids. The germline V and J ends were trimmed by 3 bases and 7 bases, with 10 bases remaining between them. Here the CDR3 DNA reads TGTGCCAGCAGCTTTGGCGGGGTTAATGAGCAGTTCTTC. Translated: CASSFGGVNEQFF.

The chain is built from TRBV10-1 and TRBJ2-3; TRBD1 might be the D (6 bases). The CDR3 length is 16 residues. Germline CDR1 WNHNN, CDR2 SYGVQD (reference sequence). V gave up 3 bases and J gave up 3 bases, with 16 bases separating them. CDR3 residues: CASSEVGALGTDTQYF. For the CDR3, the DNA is TGCGCCAGCAGTGAAGTGGGGGCCTTAGGGACAGATACGCAGTATTTT.

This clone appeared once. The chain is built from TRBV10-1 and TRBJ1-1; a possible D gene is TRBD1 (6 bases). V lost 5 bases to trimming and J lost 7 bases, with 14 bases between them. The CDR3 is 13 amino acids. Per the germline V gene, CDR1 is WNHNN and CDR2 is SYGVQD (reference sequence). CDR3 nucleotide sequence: TGCGCCAGCAGTTTTAACAGGGAGGGTGAAGCTTTCTTT. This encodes CASSFNREGEAFF.

The CDR3 DNA reads as TGTGCCAGCAGTCACAGGGAGGATACGCAGTATTTT. Its protein is CASSHREDTQYF. V usage is TRBV2 and J usage is TRBJ2-3; maybe TRBD1 (6 bases). The CDR3 has 12 residues. Germline assignment: CDR1 SNHLY and CDR2 FYNNEI. Between the trimmed V and J ends, which lost 5 bases and 6 bases, there was a span of 9 bases. Combining the CDR3 with reference TRBV2 and TRBJ2-3 gives the whole variable domain EPEVTQTPSHQVTQMGQEVILRCVPISNHLYFYWYRQILGQKVEFLVSFYNNEISEKSEIFDDQFSVERPDGSNFTLKIRSTKLEDSAMYFCASSHREDTQYFGPGTRLTVL.

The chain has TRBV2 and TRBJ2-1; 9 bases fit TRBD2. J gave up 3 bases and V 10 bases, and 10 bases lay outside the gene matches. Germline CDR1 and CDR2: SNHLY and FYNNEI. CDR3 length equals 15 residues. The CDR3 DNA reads TGTGCCACCGCGACTAGCGGAGGAGTCTACAATGAGCAGTTCTTC. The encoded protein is CATATSGGVYNEQFF.

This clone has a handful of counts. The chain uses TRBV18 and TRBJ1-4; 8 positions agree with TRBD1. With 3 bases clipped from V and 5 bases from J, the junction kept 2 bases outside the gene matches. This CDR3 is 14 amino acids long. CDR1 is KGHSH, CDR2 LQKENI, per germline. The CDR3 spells CASSPDRVNEKLFF. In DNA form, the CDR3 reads TGTGCCAGCTCACCGGACAGGGTGAATGAAAAACTGTTTTTT.

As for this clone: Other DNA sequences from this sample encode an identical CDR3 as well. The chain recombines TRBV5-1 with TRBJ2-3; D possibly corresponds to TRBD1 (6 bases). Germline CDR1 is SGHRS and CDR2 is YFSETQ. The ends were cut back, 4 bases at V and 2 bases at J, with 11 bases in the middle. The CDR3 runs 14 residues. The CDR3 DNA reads TGCGCCAGCAGCCCTGACAGGTCCACAGATACGCAGTATTTT. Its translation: CASSPDRSTDTQYF.

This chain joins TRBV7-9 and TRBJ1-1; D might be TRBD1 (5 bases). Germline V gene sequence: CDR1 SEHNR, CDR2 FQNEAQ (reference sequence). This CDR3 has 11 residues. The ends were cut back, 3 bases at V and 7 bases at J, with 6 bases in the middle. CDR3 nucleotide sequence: TGTGCCAGCAGCTTTGACAGTGAAGCTTTCTTT. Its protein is CASSFDSEAFF.

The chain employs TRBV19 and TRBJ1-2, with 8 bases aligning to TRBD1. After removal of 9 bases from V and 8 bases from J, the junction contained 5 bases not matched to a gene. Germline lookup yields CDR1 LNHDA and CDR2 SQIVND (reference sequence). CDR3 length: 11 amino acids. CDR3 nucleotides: TGTGCCAGCAAGACAGGGGAAGGCTACACCTTC. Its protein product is CASKTGEGYTF.